This TCR beta chain was profiled in a study of T cell changes during pregnancy in multiple sclerosis. Germline V gene lookup returns CDR1 LNHNV and CDR2 YYDKDF (reference sequence). CDR3 length: 15 amino acids. The ends were cut back, 5 bases at V and 0 bases at J, with 13 bases in the middle. Some clones are missing from TCRdb's copy, which holds only in-frame ones; the method was immunoSEQ multiplex PCR. The sample includes approximately 98,000 clones, about 90% seen only once; the top ten take approximately 2.2%. This sequence was found in a female donor in good health, enrolled as a control in a pregnancy study. The chain links TRBV15 to TRBJ1-1; D ambiguous. The starting material was peripheral blood, obtained after pregnancy. The CDR3 protein is CATSASGSVNTEAFF. CDR3 in DNA: TGTGCCACCAGCGCCAGCGGATCCGTGAACACTGAAGCTTTCTTT.